This entry features one T cell receptor beta chain sequence. Its specificity is not known. These data are taken from a study of cytomegalovirus exposure and HLA in healthy donors. Study findings and constraints: There were under 200 TCR beta chains listed as cytomegalovirus-associated. Later on, an analysis found that several of the most significant clusters appeared to be linked to common viral pathogens, which included parvovirus B19.

The germline V and J ends were trimmed by 0 bases and 3 bases, with 7 bases remaining between them. Germline values: CDR1 SGHDT, CDR2 YYEEEE. The CDR3 length is 13 residues. Each donor was nominally healthy when sampled (though unrecorded immune exposures were likely). The PCR was carried out with 60 Vbeta primers and 13 Jbeta primers. As handled by the study authors: Roughly 11 million shared chains were among the approximately 82 million unique TCR beta chains that a later analysis counted. Here immunoSEQ multiplex PCR was the method, and the copy in TCRdb shows in-frame clones only, minus some. The DNA gave D and trimming, while V, J and clone size come from that table. The data hold around 90,000 clones, with roughly 63% observed a single time.

This receptor was obtained from a boy aged 5-17 years in good health and CMV-seropositive. Sequenced input: PBMCs. V gene TRBV5-6 combines with J gene TRBJ2-7; D unclear. The CDR3 sequence: CASSLGRVYEQYF. The CDR3 DNA follows: TGTGCCAGCAGCTTGGGCCGAGTCTACGAGCAGTACTTC.